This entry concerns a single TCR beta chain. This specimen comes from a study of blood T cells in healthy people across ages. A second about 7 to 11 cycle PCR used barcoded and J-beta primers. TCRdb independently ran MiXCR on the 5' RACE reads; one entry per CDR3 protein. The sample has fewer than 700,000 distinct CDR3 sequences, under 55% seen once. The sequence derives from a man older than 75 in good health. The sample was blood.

CDR3 sequence reads: CSARNRGPDYGYTF. DNA for the CDR3: TGCAGTGCAAGAAACAGGGGGCCTGACTATGGCTACACCTTC. This rearrangement joins TRBV20-1 to TRBJ1-2, with TRBD1 identical over 9 bases. The CDR3 runs 14 residues. Germline CDR1 and CDR2: DFQATT and SNEGSKA (reference sequence). Trimming cost V 6 bases and J 3 bases; bases outside gene matches: 8.